Below, one T cell receptor beta chain is given with its context. The data derive from a study of prognosis after radiotherapy for stage I lung cancer. For the study at large: Stereotactic body radiotherapy was never combined with concurrent therapy in any patient.

Per germline, CDR1 SEHNR and CDR2 FQNEAQ (reference sequence). V shed 1 base, J shed 3 bases, and the junction held 2 bases outside the gene matches. The CDR3 consists of 14 residues. With two-round multiplex PCR, TCR beta CDR3 sequences were amplified from genomic DNA. The first PCR round targeted every TRBV and TRBJ gene with specific primers. Each CDR3 protein gets one entry after TCRdb re-called the multiplex PCR reads with MiXCR. This sample has under 20,000 distinct CDR3 sequences; around 40% occur once, and the top ten carry roughly two fifths. The receptor's source is a donor over 45 with non-small cell lung cancer. J is TRBJ1-1 and V is TRBV7-9, with 7 positions matching TRBD1. Sequenced material: PBMCs, taken before or after stereotactic body radiation therapy (not recorded which). In DNA form, the CDR3 reads TGTGCCAGCAGCTTAGGGACAGGCTACACTGAAGCTTTCTTT. This codes for CASSLGTGYTEAFF.